The 26 T cell receptor beta chains listed next were all sequenced from one sample in a study of blood T cell repertoires in COVID-19. Only in-frame clones appear in the TCRdb table, and some are missing; sequencing was by immunoSEQ multiplex PCR. In the table there are about 160,000 clones, over 70% of which are singletons. Sequencing input: peripheral blood. The receptor source for this set is a man between 65 and 85 years old with acute or convalescent COVID-19.

The J gene is TRBJ1-5, the V gene TRBV19, with 8 positions matching TRBD1. The V and J ends lost 7 bases and 0 bases, in that order; junction bases with no gene match: 5. Germline CDR1 and CDR2: LNHDA and SQIVND (reference sequence). The CDR3 has 15 residues. CDR3 protein: CASTRTGYSNQPQHF. The CDR3, as DNA: TGTGCCAGTACCCGGACAGGGTATAGCAATCAGCCCCAGCATTTT.

This clone occurred a few times. This chain links TRBV9 with TRBJ2-2; D perhaps matches TRBD1 (7 bases). Germline assignment: CDR1 SGDLS and CDR2 YYNGEE. V was pared by 0 bases and J by 7 bases, with 16 bases between. The CDR3 spans 16 residues. The CDR3, as DNA: TGTGCCAGCAGCGTAGTTGGAGGGGGCCTGGGCGGGGAGCTGTTTTTT. Its protein is CASSVVGGGLGGELFF.

V usage is TRBV11-2 and J usage is TRBJ2-5, with TRBD2 as a possible D gene (5 bases). The CDR3 consists of 15 residues. The V gene's germline CDR1 is SGHAT and CDR2 FQNNGV. Deletions cut 1 base from V and 0 bases from J, with 9 bases between. DNA for the CDR3: TGTGCCAGCAGCTTAGCGGGGTTCAACCAAGAGACCCAGTACTTC. Amino acid sequence: CASSLAGFNQETQYF.

The DNA of the CDR3 is TGTGCCAGCCACGGGGAGACGAACACTGAAGCTTTCTTT. Its protein product is CASHGETNTEAFF. This chain joins TRBV7-8 and TRBJ1-1; no clear D gene. This CDR3 has 13 amino acids. Germline V gene sequence: CDR1 SGHVS, CDR2 FQNEAQ. The germline V and J ends were trimmed by 8 bases and 1 base, with 11 bases remaining between them.

The chain is built from TRBV5-1 and TRBJ2-5, with 7 nucleotides matching TRBD1. This CDR3 contains 14 residues. The ends lost 4 bases at V and 2 bases at J; junction bases unmatched: 5. Germline CDR1 reads SGHRS; CDR2 reads YFSETQ. The CDR3 here is CASSAQGPQETQYF. CDR3 DNA: TGCGCCAGCAGCGCACAGGGGCCTCAAGAGACCCAGTACTTC. Based on the CDR3 plus reference TRBV5-1 and TRBJ2-5, the full variable domain is KAGVTQTPRYLIKTRGQQVTLSCSPISGHRSVSWYQQTPGQGLQFLFEYFSETQRNKGNFPGRFSGRQFSNSRSEMNVSTLELGDSALYLCASSAQGPQETQYFGPGTRLLVL.

The gene calls are TRBV6-5 and TRBJ2-7, with a possible D match to TRBD1 (5 bases). Germline V gene lookup returns CDR1 MNHEY and CDR2 SVGAGI. The CDR3 runs to 15 residues. The V end was cut by 6 bases, the J end by 1 base, with 16 bases between. The CDR3 DNA reads TGTGCCAGCAGGGTAGACAGCCCGCCGTCCTACGAGCAGTACTTC. This translates into CASRVDSPPSYEQYF.

The CDR3, as DNA: TGTGCCAGCAGCCAACCGGGACAGGGCGTGACCCAGTACTTC. Its translation: CASSQPGQGVTQYF. This chain uses TRBV7-2 with TRBJ2-5; 9 bases align to TRBD1. This CDR3 has 14 amino acids. From germline, CDR1 is SGHTA and CDR2 FQGNSA. Losses at the gene ends were 5 bases for V and 7 bases for J; bases not matched to a gene: 8.

The chain recombines TRBV5-4 with TRBJ2-3; TRBD2 agrees at 7 bases. J lost 1 base, V lost 4 bases, and 15 bases had no gene match. This CDR3 has 18 amino acids. Germline-derived CDR1 and CDR2 are SGHNT and YYREEE (reference sequence). This CDR3 reads CASSGSGGGRIGTDTQYF. The CDR3 region has the DNA TGTGCCAGCAGCGGGTCGGGAGGAGGAAGGATAGGCACAGATACGCAGTATTTT. Drawing the rest from reference TRBV5-4 and TRBJ2-3, the complete variable domain is ETGVTQSPTHLIKTRGQQVTLRCSSQSGHNTVSWYQQALGQGPQFIFQYYREEENGRGNFPPRFSGLQFPNYSSELNVNALELDDSALYLCASSGSGGGRIGTDTQYFGPGTRLTVL.

The CDR3 nucleotides are TGCGCCAGCAGCTCGAGAGAGTCGGGCGAGCAGTACTTC. The encoded protein is CASSSRESGEQYF. V and J are TRBV5-1 and TRBJ2-7; D remains ambiguous. Germline CDR1 is SGHRS and CDR2 is YFSETQ. The CDR3 has 13 amino acids. V lost 3 bases, J lost 6 bases, and 13 bases lay in between.

The V gene is TRBV7-8, the J gene TRBJ2-5, with D maybe TRBD2 (5 bases). With 5 bases removed from V and 5 bases from J, the gap between germline ends came to 24 bases. CDR3 length: 17 amino acids. Germline CDR1 reads SGHVS; CDR2 reads FQNEAQ. The CDR3 region is CASSPLGLAAPGETQYF. The CDR3 nucleotides read TGTGCCAGCAGCCCGTTAGGGCTAGCTGCCCCGGGGGAGACCCAGTACTTC.

The gene calls are TRBV2 and TRBJ1-5; TRBD1 is a possible D gene (6 bases). Per the germline V gene, CDR1 is SNHLY and CDR2 is FYNNEI. This CDR3 region has 15 residues. The V end lost 5 bases, the J end lost 0 bases, and 11 bases lay between the germline ends. CDR3 sequence (DNA): TGTGCCAGCAGTCGGGACACCCATAGCAATCAGCCCCAGCATTTT. This translates into CASSRDTHSNQPQHF.

The J gene is TRBJ1-1, the V gene TRBV18, with D perhaps matching TRBD1 (5 bases). The V gene's germline CDR1 is KGHSH and CDR2 LQKENI. CDR3 length: 15 residues. V was trimmed by 0 bases and J by 3 bases, leaving 11 bases between them. CDR3 DNA sequence: TGTGCCAGCTCACCACCGGGCAGGGATTACACTGAAGCTTTCTTT. Encoded protein: CASSPPGRDYTEAFF.

This sequence joins TRBV15 and TRBJ2-1, with D maybe TRBD1 (5 bases). V was clipped by 1 base and J by 3 bases, with 13 bases between them. CDR3 size: 16 residues. Germline V lookup: CDR1 LNHNV, CDR2 YYDKDF (reference sequence). The CDR3 DNA sequence: TGTGCCACCAGCAGAGGGACGACAGACAACTACAATGAGCAGTTCTTC. It translates to CATSRGTTDNYNEQFF.

This clone has more than one count but fewer than ten. The chain combines TRBV20-1 with TRBJ2-5; 8 positions match TRBD2. From germline, CDR1 is DFQATT and CDR2 SNEGSKA (reference sequence). J gave up 5 bases and V 3 bases, and 11 bases lay outside the gene matches. There are 15 residues in the CDR3. CDR3 sequence reads: CSASDSGGPGETQYF. CDR3 DNA: TGCAGTGCTAGTGACAGCGGGGGCCCTGGGGAGACCCAGTACTTC.

The rearrangement uses TRBV6-1 and TRBJ1-2; no firm D call. Deletions cut 7 bases from V and 2 bases from J, with 20 bases between. The CDR3 is 16 residues long. Germline assignment: CDR1 MNHNS and CDR2 SASEGT. The CDR3: CASIETLTKENYGYTF. CDR3 bases: TGTGCCAGCATTGAGACTTTAACGAAGGAGAACTATGGCTACACCTTC.

The CDR3 is CASRVDRNNYGYTF. The CDR3 DNA sequence: TGTGCCAGCCGGGTGGACAGGAATAACTATGGCTACACCTTC. The chain recombines TRBV6-5 with TRBJ1-2; 7 nucleotides line up with TRBD1. CDR1 and CDR2 from the germline V gene are MNHEY and SVGAGI. V dropped 8 bases and J dropped 1; count of bases not matched to a gene: 7. The CDR3 contains 14 residues.

The CDR3 DNA sequence: TGTGCCAGCAGGGCCGCGACTAGCGGCTACGAGCAGTACTTC. Protein sequence: CASRAATSGYEQYF. V and J are TRBV5-4 and TRBJ2-7, with 9 bases lining up with TRBD2. Germline lookup yields CDR1 SGHNT and CDR2 YYREEE (reference sequence). V was pared by 5 bases and J by 3 bases, with 6 bases of the junction left unmatched. This CDR3 region has 14 residues.

The genes are TRBV5-1 and TRBJ2-5, with TRBD2 matching over 9 bases. The germline gives CDR1 SGHRS, CDR2 YFSETQ. CDR3 length: 16 residues. Unmatched junction bases numbered 10, after V lost 1 base and J lost 6 bases. The CDR3 DNA is TGCGCCAGCAGCTTGTGGTCTAGCGGGGACCCAAAGACCCAGTACTTC. Protein sequence: CASSLWSSGDPKTQYF.

The V call is TRBV11-2, the J call TRBJ2-3; D may be TRBD2 (5 bases). Trimming removed 4 bases from V and 0 bases from J, with 11 bases in between. The CDR3 is made up of 15 amino acids. Germline CDR1 SGHAT, CDR2 FQNNGV. In nucleotides, the CDR3 is TGTGCCAGCAGCTCGGGGATCGTTAGCACAGATACGCAGTATTTT. Amino acid sequence: CASSSGIVSTDTQYF.

V usage is TRBV5-1 and J usage is TRBJ2-1; tentative D call: TRBD2 (5 bases). Deletions cut 0 bases from V and 8 bases from J, with 12 bases between. The CDR3 is made up of 14 amino acids. CDR1 and CDR2 (germline): SGHRS, YFSETQ. The CDR3 coding sequence is TGCGCCAGCAGCTTGGAAGTAGTAGCGCATGAGCAGTTCTTC. Its translation is CASSLEVVAHEQFF.

The chain is built from TRBV11-3 and TRBJ2-7, with 7 bases identical to TRBD1. CDR3 length: 14 residues. Germline lookup yields CDR1 SGHNT and CDR2 YENEEA. The V and J ends lost 5 bases and 5 bases, in that order; junction bases with no gene match: 9. CDR3 protein: CASSLRDSLNEQYF. CDR3 bases: TGTGCCAGCAGCCTCCGGGACAGTCTAAACGAGCAGTACTTC.

The chain recombines TRBV9 with TRBJ1-5; 8 nucleotides agree with TRBD1. The CDR3 has 14 amino acids. The germline V gene encodes CDR1 SGDLS and CDR2 YYNGEE. After removal of 3 bases from V and 7 bases from J, the junction contained 6 bases not matched to a gene. For the CDR3, the DNA is TGTGCCAGCAGCGCGGACAGGGTTGGACAGCCCCAGCATTTT. Its translation is CASSADRVGQPQHF.

The chain joins TRBV9 to TRBJ1-2; D gene uncertain. This CDR3 has 13 amino acids. CDR1 and CDR2 (germline): SGDLS, YYNGEE. V was trimmed by 3 bases and J by 4 bases, leaving 10 bases between them. The CDR3 DNA follows: TGTGCCAGCAGCGGAGCGGACGTCTATGGCTACACCTTC. It specifies CASSGADVYGYTF.

Of note for this clone: A much larger clonotype is one base distant, so this may be a read error. This chain uses TRBV2 with TRBJ2-1; 7 bases fit TRBD2. V shed 2 bases and J 9 bases; nucleotides not matched to a gene: 1. Germline V CDR1 and CDR2: SNHLY, FYNNEI. The CDR3 runs 12 residues. CDR3 in amino acids: CASSEREVEQFF. The CDR3 region has the DNA TGTGCCAGCAGTGAACGGGAGGTTGAGCAGTTCTTC.

The rearrangement uses TRBV14 and TRBJ1-1, with 10 nucleotides matching TRBD1. V was pared by 1 base and J by 0 bases, with 8 bases of the junction left unmatched. CDR1 and CDR2 from the germline V gene are SGHDN and FVKESK. The CDR3 is 18 residues long. Here the CDR3 DNA reads TGTGCCAGCAGCCAAGTTCCGGGACAGGGGAAATTGAACACTGAAGCTTTCTTT. This sequence encodes CASSQVPGQGKLNTEAFF.

Many counts were recorded for this clone. A junction end diverges from the germline sequence, so it may reflect a read error. CDR3 protein: CATSDSLTGQREPF. The CDR3 DNA follows: TGTGCCACCAGTGACTCCCTGACGGGACAGCGCGAGCCCTTC. The chain has TRBV24-1 and TRBJ1-2; 7 positions match TRBD1. The CDR3 runs to 14 residues. Germline V gene sequence: CDR1 KGHDR, CDR2 SFDVKD.